The clone carrying this T cell receptor (beta chain) came up a few times. This specimen comes from a study of cytomegalovirus exposure and HLA in healthy donors. This CDR3 region has 14 residues. Between the trimmed V and J ends, which lost 3 bases and 4 bases, there was a span of 11 bases. The germline gives CDR1 SGDLS, CDR2 YYNGEE. With 60 Vbeta and 13 Jbeta primers, the PCR was carried out. Sequenced by immunoSEQ multiplex PCR; TCRdb stores in-frame clones only, minus some. This repertoire shows about 90,000 clones, approximately 68% found once; its top ten account for around a fifth. Source material: PBMCs. The clonotype originates from a woman in her forties or fifties in good health and CMV-seropositive. The chain carries TRBV9 and TRBJ1-5; D is possibly TRBD1 (6 bases). In nucleotides, the CDR3 is TGTGCCAGCAGCGCGGACAGCGGAAATCAGCCCCAGCATTTT. Amino acid sequence: CASSADSGNQPQHF.